A selection of T cell receptor beta chains follows, all from one sample in a study of T-cell reconstitution after alpha-beta-depleted transplantation in children. TCRdb passed the PCR reads through MiXCR, listing each CDR3 protein once. The repertoire holds 98,000 or so distinct CDR3 sequences, 5.5% to 6.5% seen once, with approximately 25% in the top ten. The sequences come from PBMCs, mostly from graft donor cells, collected 360 days after TCRalphabeta/CD19-depleted stem cell transplant. The receptors derive from a male patient aged 2 to 9 who had a stem cell transplant for acute lymphoblastic leukemia, so the T cells may come from the graft donor. CDR3s include the opening cysteine and the closing phenylalanine or tryptophan. The order of the fields is CDR3 length, D gene, J gene, clone size, V gene, CDR3 protein, CDR3 DNA. The D gene is left open where the match is weak. Clone size is not always given. Where it is, it says once, few, many or a class for expanded clones.

>18|TRBD2|TRBJ2-4|few|TRBV11-2
CASSLDISSGCTENIQYF
TGTGCCAGCAGCTTAGACATAAGTAGCGGGTGTACAGAAAACATTCAGTACTTC
>10|NA|TRBJ1-2|many|TRBV7-2
CASSLNGYTF
TGTGCCAGCAGCTTAAACGGCTACACCTTC
>16|TRBD1|TRBJ2-5|NA|TRBV7-2
CASSLSKQGARETQYF
TGTGCCAGCAGCTTGTCAAAGCAGGGGGCGCGGGAGACCCAGTACTTC
>14|TRBD2|TRBJ2-7|many|TRBV27
CASSFRGGEYEQYF
TGTGCCAGCAGTTTCCGCGGGGGTGAATACGAGCAGTACTTC
>13|NA|TRBJ2-7|NA|TRBV19
CASSIPGRQEQYF
TGTGCCAGTAGTATCCCGGGAAGACAGGAGCAGTACTTC
>17|TRBD1|TRBJ2-7|many|TRBV20-1
CSARNGDGQGSSYEQYF
TGCAGTGCTAGAAACGGGGACGGACAGGGGAGCTCCTACGAGCAGTACTTC
>15|TRBD1|TRBJ1-2|many|TRBV7-9
CASSLGQGYTYGYTF
TGTGCCAGCAGCTTAGGACAGGGGTACACCTATGGCTACACCTTC
>15|TRBD1|TRBJ2-3|few|TRBV7-9
CASSLTGTGGDTQYF
TGTGCCAGCAGCTTAACCGGGACAGGAGGAGATACGCAGTATTTT
>12|NA|TRBJ2-5|many|TRBV7-8
CASRQYQETQYF
TGTGCCAGTAGACAGTACCAAGAGACCCAGTACTTC
>14|NA|TRBJ2-7|NA|TRBV5-6
CASSFWGSTYEQYF
TGTGCCAGCAGCTTCTGGGGCTCCACCTACGAGCAGTACTTC
>13|NA|TRBJ2-5|many|TRBV5-1
CASSLARGETQYF
TGCGCCAGCAGCTTGGCCCGGGGGGAGACCCAGTACTTC
>11|NA|TRBJ2-2|many|TRBV2
CAIQGSGELFF
TGTGCCATCCAGGGTAGCGGGGAGCTGTTTTTT
>14|NA|TRBJ2-7|NA|TRBV11-2
CASSLGDTYYEQYF
TGTGCCAGCAGCTTAGGGGACACCTACTACGAGCAGTACTTC
>13|TRBD2|TRBJ2-7|NA|TRBV5-6
CASCSGRGYEQYF
TGTGCCAGCTGCTCCGGGAGGGGGTACGAGCAGTACTTC
>13|TRBD2|TRBJ2-7|many|TRBV29-1
CSVTSGSRLEQYF
TGCAGCGTTACTAGCGGGAGCCGGCTCGAGCAGTACTTC
>14|NA|TRBJ2-1|many|TRBV24-1
CATSTPGLYNEQFF
TGTGCCACCAGTACACCGGGACTCTACAATGAGCAGTTCTTC
>17|TRBD2|TRBJ2-1|NA|TRBV7-9
CASLDGLARSSYNEQFF
TGTGCCAGCCTCGACGGACTAGCGAGAAGCTCCTACAATGAGCAGTTCTTC
>13|TRBD1|TRBJ2-5|many|TRBV7-6
CASSLVGQQTQYF
TGTGCCAGCAGCTTAGTGGGACAGCAGACCCAGTACTTC
>13|NA|TRBJ2-5|few|TRBV24-1
CATSDGGRGTQYF
TGTGCCACCAGTGACGGGGGCCGGGGGACCCAGTACTTC
>15|NA|TRBJ2-1|many|TRBV28
CASSLDPSSYNEQFF
TGTGCCAGCAGTTTAGACCCTAGCTCCTACAATGAGCAGTTCTTC
>15|NA|TRBJ1-6|many|TRBV4-3
CASSQEGIHNSPLHF
TGCGCCAGCAGCCAAGAGGGAATTCATAATTCACCCCTCCACTTT
>14|NA|TRBJ2-3|many|TRBV28
CASTRDFFTDTQYF
TGTGCCAGCACCCGGGACTTTTTCACAGATACGCAGTATTTT
>19|TRBD2|TRBJ2-3|many|TRBV11-1
CASSSRPGLAGESTDTQYF
TGTGCCAGCAGCTCCCGGCCGGGACTAGCGGGGGAGAGCACAGATACGCAGTATTTT